These 24 T cell receptor beta chains originate from one sample sequenced in a study of neurological immune-mediated disorders. A single record per CDR3 protein comes from TCRdb applying MiXCR to the 5' RACE reads. The profile shows 27,000 or so distinct CDR3 sequences, under 25% of them singletons. Sequenced input: PBMCs. The receptors derive from a woman aged 60-75 years in good health.

At least ten counts were recorded for this clonotype. The chain joins TRBV6-2 or TRBV6-3 to TRBJ1-6, with 7 bases fitting TRBD1. Trimming removed 6 bases from V and 10 bases from J; junction bases left unmatched: 12. Germline CDR1 and CDR2: MNHEY and SVGEGT. The CDR3 contains 15 residues. As DNA, the CDR3 is TGTGCCAGCAGACTACCGGGACAGAAAGCATCACCCCTCCACTTT. Translating it yields CASRLPGQKASPLHF.

This clonotype was recorded once. DNA for the CDR3: TGTGCCAGCAGCTGGAACAGGGGATTTGGGGAGACCCAGTACTTC. As protein: CASSWNRGFGETQYF. The J gene is TRBJ2-5, the V gene TRBV7-2; TRBD1 agrees at 7 bases. CDR1 and CDR2 (germline): SGHTA, FQGNSA. The CDR3 extends over 15 amino acids. With 4 bases clipped from V and 5 bases from J, the junction kept 10 bases outside the gene matches.

The chain is built from TRBV27 and TRBJ2-4, with a possible D match to TRBD2 (7 bases). The CDR3 runs to 14 residues. The V gene lost 8 bases and the J gene lost 6 bases, with 17 bases spanning the gap. Per the germline V gene, CDR1 is MNHEY and CDR2 is SMNVEV (reference sequence). The CDR3 is CASGGAGTANIQYF. For the CDR3, the DNA is TGTGCCAGCGGGGGGGCAGGGACCGCAAACATTCAGTACTTC.

There are many counts of this clonotype. The J gene is TRBJ2-3, the V gene TRBV5-1, with a weak D call TRBD2 (6 bases). The germline V gene encodes CDR1 SGHRS and CDR2 YFSETQ. Trimming took off 0 bases at V and 0 bases at J, with 11 bases between the two ends. This CDR3 has 16 amino acids. CDR3 bases: TGCGCCAGCAGCTTGGTGGCGGGAATTAGCACAGATACGCAGTATTTT. Translation: CASSLVAGISTDTQYF.

This clonotype is categorized as medium-sized. V is TRBV7-2 and J is TRBJ1-4; 9 nucleotides match TRBD1. The trim removed 6 bases at V and 10 bases at J, leaving 12 bases unmatched. The CDR3 length is 15 residues. Germline V gives CDR1 SGHTA, CDR2 FQGNSA. CDR3 coding DNA: TGTGCCAGCAGACCCGGGGGACAGGGTTTGGCAAAACTGTTTTTT. Translated: CASRPGGQGLAKLFF.

This clonotype was seen ten or more times. The chain couples TRBV20-1 to TRBJ2-1; TRBD1 might be the D (6 bases). Germline CDR1 and CDR2: DFQATT and SNEGSKA (reference sequence). This CDR3 region has 14 residues. The CDR3 is CSVFSGAQYDEQFF. In nucleotides, the CDR3 is TGCAGCGTTTTCTCAGGGGCACAATACGATGAGCAGTTCTTC.

This clonotype showed up just a few times. This chain links TRBV20-1 with TRBJ2-5; 11 nucleotides match TRBD1. Unmatched junction bases numbered 7, after V lost 8 bases and J lost 5 bases. This CDR3 region has 13 residues. Germline assignment: CDR1 DFQATT and CDR2 SNEGSKA (reference sequence). CDR3 sequence (DNA): TGCAGTCTTGGACAGGGGGCGGCGGAGACCCAGTACTTC. It yields the protein CSLGQGAAETQYF.

This rearrangement joins TRBV7-2 to TRBJ2-3; TRBD1 matches 9 bases. V trimming: 5 bases; J trimming: 4 bases; junction bases outside the gene matches: 10. The germline V gene has CDR1 SGHTA and CDR2 FQGNSA. The CDR3 consists of 16 residues. The CDR3 DNA follows: TGTGCCAGCAGCCGACAGGGGACAGGGACTTCAGATACGCAGTATTTT. It encodes CASSRQGTGTSDTQYF.

In its sample, this clonotype was seen many times. The chain employs TRBV7-2 and TRBJ2-6; no definite D call. Germline CDR1 reads SGHTA; CDR2 reads FQGNSA. The CDR3 totals 15 residues. V was clipped by 0 bases and J by 4 bases, with 7 bases between them. The CDR3 region has the DNA TGTGCCAGCAGCTTAGCGGTGGCGGGGGCCAACGTCCTGACTTTC. Translated: CASSLAVAGANVLTF.

This clonotype was found many times. The chain links TRBV20-1 to TRBJ1-6; D gene uncertain. V dropped 6 bases and J dropped 9 bases, with 15 bases sitting between them. Germline CDR1 DFQATT, CDR2 SNEGSKA (reference sequence). There are 13 residues in the CDR3. Here the CDR3 reads CSANAGLGSPLHF. The CDR3 DNA is TGCAGTGCCAATGCGGGGTTGGGTTCACCCCTCCACTTT.

The chain has TRBV20-1 and TRBJ2-7; 8 bases fit TRBD1. J gave up 4 bases and V 4 bases, and 6 bases lay outside the gene matches. CDR1 is DFQATT, CDR2 SNEGSKA, per germline (reference sequence). The CDR3 contains 13 residues. The CDR3 nucleotides read TGCAGTGCTAACTCAGGGGGCACTTACGAGCAGTACTTC. Protein: CSANSGGTYEQYF.

This clonotype was detected ten times or more. The chain has TRBV28 and TRBJ2-7; D unresolved. Trimming removed 8 bases from V and 2 bases from J, with 10 bases in between. CDR3 length: 12 residues. Germline V CDR1 and CDR2: MDHEN, SYDVKM. Here the CDR3 reads CASLARTYEQYF. CDR3 in DNA: TGTGCCAGCTTAGCACGGACCTACGAGCAGTACTTC.

Of note for this clonotype: Possible read error: a much larger clone is one base away. The DNA of the CDR3 is TGTGCCAGCGGCCAATGGACTGAGCAGTTCTTC. Translation: CASGQWTEQFF. V gene TRBV6-2 or TRBV6-3 combines with J gene TRBJ2-1; D is unresolved. CDR3 length equals 11 residues. Germline V gene data show CDR1 as MNHEY and CDR2 as SVGEGT. V lost 8 bases and J lost 9, with 11 bases in between.

This clonotype has a count of ten or more. The chain couples TRBV28 to TRBJ1-2; D remains ambiguous. The CDR3 has 14 amino acids. Germline CDR1 is MDHEN and CDR2 is SYDVKM. V was shortened by 2 bases and J by 6 bases, with 13 bases between the two germline ends. The DNA of the CDR3 is TGTGCCAGCAGTTTAGGGGAACAGTCCAATGGCTACACCTTC. Protein sequence: CASSLGEQSNGYTF.

This clonotype has ten or more counts. V and J are TRBV2 and TRBJ2-1; D is ambiguous. The CDR3 consists of 11 residues. The V end lost 7 bases, the J end lost 2 bases, and 3 bases lay between the germline ends. In germline, CDR1 is SNHLY, CDR2 FYNNEI. The CDR3 here is CASKAYNEQFF. In DNA form, the CDR3 reads TGTGCCAGCAAGGCCTACAATGAGCAGTTCTTC.

This clonotype was observed many times. V and J are TRBV5-6 and TRBJ2-4, with no clear D. The V and J ends lost 2 bases and 8 bases respectively, with 8 bases between them. Germline V lookup: CDR1 SGHDT, CDR2 YYEEEE. This CDR3 spans 12 amino acids. CDR3 bases: TGTGCCAGCAGCTTTGATTCCCACATTCAGTACTTC. Amino acids: CASSFDSHIQYF.

The chain employs TRBV6-2 or TRBV6-3 and TRBJ2-1, with D perhaps TRBD2 (6 bases). Trimming left V 5 bases short and J 4 bases short, with 21 bases between. There are 17 residues in the CDR3. Germline CDR1 MNHEY, CDR2 SVGEGT. The CDR3 spells CASSPLLASGPYNEQFF. For the CDR3, the DNA is TGTGCCAGCAGTCCCCTTTTGGCGAGCGGGCCATACAATGAGCAGTTCTTC.

This clonotype was recorded at least ten times. The rearrangement links TRBV28 to TRBJ1-2, with TRBD1 identical over 8 bases. Germline V gene sequence: CDR1 MDHEN, CDR2 SYDVKM. The trim removed 3 bases at V and 5 bases at J, leaving 8 bases unmatched. CDR3 size: 15 residues. CDR3 sequence reads: CASSFGQGDWYGYTF. DNA of the CDR3: TGTGCCAGCAGTTTCGGACAGGGAGATTGGTATGGCTACACCTTC.

In this sample, this clonotype is medium-sized. V is TRBV10-3 and J is TRBJ2-1; 13 bases fit TRBD2. Trimming removed 3 bases from V and 0 bases from J; junction bases left unmatched: 8. Germline CDR1 ENHRY, CDR2 SYGVKD. CDR3 length: 19 residues. The CDR3 bases are TGTGCCATCAGTGACCCCGGACTAGCGGGAGCCCGCTCCTACAATGAGCAGTTCTTC. Its protein is CAISDPGLAGARSYNEQFF.

The V gene is TRBV29-1, the J gene TRBJ2-7; unclear D gene. This CDR3 is built from 15 residues. V was clipped by 6 bases and J by 1 base, with 19 bases between them. Germline V CDR1 and CDR2: SQVTM, ANQGSEA. CDR3 in amino acids: CSVRSLQEMSYEQYF. As DNA, the CDR3 is TGCAGCGTCCGTTCCCTTCAGGAGATGTCCTACGAGCAGTACTTC.

In this sample, this clonotype turned up many times. V is TRBV5-1 and J is TRBJ2-5; D is ambiguous. CDR1 SGHRS and CDR2 YFSETQ come from the germline V gene. Trimming left V 0 bases short and J 3 bases short, with 12 bases between. CDR3 length: 15 residues. The CDR3 nucleotides are TGCGCCAGCAGCTTGGCCGGTCCGTCAGAAGAGACCCAGTACTTC. This encodes CASSLAGPSEETQYF.

This clonotype occurred many times. The chain is built from TRBV20-1 and TRBJ2-2; 7 nucleotides line up with TRBD1. This CDR3 has 13 amino acids. Germline CDR1 is DFQATT and CDR2 is SNEGSKA (reference sequence). Germline trimming cut 5 bases from V and 5 bases from J; bases unmatched to any gene: 5. The CDR3 coding sequence is TGCAGTGCTTCGACAGGGAGAACCGGGGAGCTGTTTTTT. This gives the protein CSASTGRTGELFF.

Many counts were recorded for this clonotype. The chain carries TRBV7-2 and TRBJ1-2; 8 bases line up with TRBD1. Unmatched junction bases numbered 4, after V lost 9 bases and J lost 7 bases. Germline CDR1 is SGHTA and CDR2 is FQGNSA. This CDR3 comprises 11 residues. The CDR3 reads CARTTGGGYTF. The CDR3 DNA sequence: TGTGCCAGAACTACAGGGGGTGGCTACACCTTC.

The sample holds many counts of this clonotype. The rearrangement joins TRBV24-1 to TRBJ1-2; D might be TRBD1 (5 bases). Germline V gene lookup returns CDR1 KGHDR and CDR2 SFDVKD. There are 14 residues in the CDR3. Trimming took off 6 bases at V and 5 bases at J, with 15 bases between the two ends. The CDR3 DNA reads as TGTGCCACCAGTCCCCGAAGCGACAGATATGGCTACACCTTC. Its protein product is CATSPRSDRYGYTF.